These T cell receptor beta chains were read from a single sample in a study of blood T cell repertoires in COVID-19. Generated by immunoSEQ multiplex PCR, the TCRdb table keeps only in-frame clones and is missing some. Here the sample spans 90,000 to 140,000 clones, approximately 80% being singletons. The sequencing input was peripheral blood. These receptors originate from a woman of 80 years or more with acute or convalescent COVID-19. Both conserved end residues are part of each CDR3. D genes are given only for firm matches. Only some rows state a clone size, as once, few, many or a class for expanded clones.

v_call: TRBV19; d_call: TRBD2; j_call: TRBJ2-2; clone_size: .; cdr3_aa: CASRPELAGNTGELFF; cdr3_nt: TGTGCCAGCCGACCCGAACTAGCGGGAAACACCGGGGAGCTGTTTTTT
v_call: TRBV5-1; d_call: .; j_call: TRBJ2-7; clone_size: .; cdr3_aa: CASTSGDEQYF; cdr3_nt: TGCGCCAGCACCTCGGGGGACGAGCAGTACTTC
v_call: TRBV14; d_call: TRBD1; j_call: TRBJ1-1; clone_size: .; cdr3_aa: CASSQARGNSANTEAFF; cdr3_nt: TGTGCCAGCAGCCAAGCCAGGGGGAATTCAGCGAACACTGAAGCTTTCTTT
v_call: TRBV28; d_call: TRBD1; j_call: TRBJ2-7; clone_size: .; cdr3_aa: CASSPTGTGSYEQYF; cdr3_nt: TGTGCCAGCAGTCCTACCGGGACAGGTTCCTACGAGCAGTACTTC
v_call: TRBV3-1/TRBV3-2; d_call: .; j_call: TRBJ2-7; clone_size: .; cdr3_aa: CASSQAKSGRYF; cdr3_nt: TGTGCCAGCAGCCAGGCCAAGTCGGGAAGGTACTTC
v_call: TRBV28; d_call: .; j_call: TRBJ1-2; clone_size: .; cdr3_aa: CASLGQFYGYTF; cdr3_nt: TGTGCCAGCCTCGGACAGTTCTATGGCTACACCTTC
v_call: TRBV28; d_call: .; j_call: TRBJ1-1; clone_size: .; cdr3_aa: CASSHTGQTNTEAFF; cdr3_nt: TGTGCCAGCAGTCATACAGGACAGACGAACACTGAAGCTTTCTTT
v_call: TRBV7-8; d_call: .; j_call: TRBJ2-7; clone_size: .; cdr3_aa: CASSRGVSSYEQYF; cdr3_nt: TGTGCCAGCAGCCGCGGAGTCAGCTCCTACGAGCAGTACTTC
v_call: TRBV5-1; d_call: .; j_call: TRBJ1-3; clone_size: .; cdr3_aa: CASSQQGSSATIYF; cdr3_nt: TGCGCCAGCAGCCAACAGGGTTCCTCGGCCACCATATATTTT
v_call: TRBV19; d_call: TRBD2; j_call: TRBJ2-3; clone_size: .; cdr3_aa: CASSIVMAGGTDTQYF; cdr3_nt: TGTGCCAGTAGTATAGTAATGGCGGGGGGCACAGATACGCAGTATTTT
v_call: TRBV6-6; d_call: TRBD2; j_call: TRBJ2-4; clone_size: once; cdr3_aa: CASSGGDGRLNIQYF; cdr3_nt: TGTGCCAGCAGTGGGGGGGACGGAAGGTTAAACATTCAGTACTTC
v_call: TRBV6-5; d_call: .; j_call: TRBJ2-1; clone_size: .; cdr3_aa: CASTPPWTVGQFF; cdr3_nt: TGTGCCAGCACCCCCCCCTGGACAGTCGGGCAGTTCTTC
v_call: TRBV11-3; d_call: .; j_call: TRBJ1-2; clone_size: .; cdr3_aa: CASSLEGGNYGYTF; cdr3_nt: TGTGCCAGCAGCTTAGAGGGGGGTAACTATGGCTACACCTTC
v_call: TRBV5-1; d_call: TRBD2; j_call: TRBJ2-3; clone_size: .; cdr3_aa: CASSPGVAGSDTQYF; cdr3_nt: TGCGCCAGCAGCCCCGGGGTAGCGGGATCAGATACGCAGTATTTT
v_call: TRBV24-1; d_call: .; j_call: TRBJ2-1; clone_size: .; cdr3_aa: CATSEYRAGGDAYNEQFF; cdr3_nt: TGTGCCACCAGTGAGTACCGGGCAGGAGGCGACGCCTACAATGAGCAGTTCTTC
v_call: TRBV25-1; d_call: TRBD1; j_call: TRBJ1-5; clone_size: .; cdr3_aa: CASRGTGDNQPQHF; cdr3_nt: TGTGCCAGCAGGGGCACAGGGGACAATCAGCCCCAGCATTTT
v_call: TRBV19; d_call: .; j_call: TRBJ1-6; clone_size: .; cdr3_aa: CASSITAYNSPLHF; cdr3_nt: TGTGCCAGTAGTATCACAGCTTATAATTCACCCCTCCACTTT
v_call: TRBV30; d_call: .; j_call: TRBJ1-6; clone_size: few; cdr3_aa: CANRGASYNSPLHF; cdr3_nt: TGTGCAAATCGGGGGGCGTCCTATAATTCACCCCTCCACTTT
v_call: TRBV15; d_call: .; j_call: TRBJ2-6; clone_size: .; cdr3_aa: CATSRDMGGSSGANVLTF; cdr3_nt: TGTGCCACCAGCAGGGACATGGGGGGATCCTCTGGGGCCAACGTCCTGACTTTC
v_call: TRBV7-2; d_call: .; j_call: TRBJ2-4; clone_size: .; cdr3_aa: CASSFIWEARNIQYF; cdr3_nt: TGTGCCAGCAGCTTCATCTGGGAGGCTAGGAACATTCAGTACTTC
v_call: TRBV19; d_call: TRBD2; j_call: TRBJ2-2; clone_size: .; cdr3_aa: CASNPGLAGLELFF; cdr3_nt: TGTGCCAGTAACCCGGGACTAGCGGGACTGGAGCTGTTTTTT
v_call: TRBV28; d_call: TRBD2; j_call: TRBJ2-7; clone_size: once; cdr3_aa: CASSSPPGTSGRYEQYF; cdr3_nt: TGTGCCAGCAGTTCCCCCCCCGGGACTAGCGGGAGGTACGAGCAGTACTTC
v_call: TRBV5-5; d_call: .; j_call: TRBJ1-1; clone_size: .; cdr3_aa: CASSLKESSSINTEAFF; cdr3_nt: TGTGCCAGCAGCTTGAAAGAGAGCTCAAGTATAAACACTGAAGCTTTCTTT
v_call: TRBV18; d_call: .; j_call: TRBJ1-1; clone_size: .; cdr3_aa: CASSPGFQNTEAFF; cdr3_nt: TGTGCCAGCTCACCGGGCTTTCAGAACACTGAAGCTTTCTTT
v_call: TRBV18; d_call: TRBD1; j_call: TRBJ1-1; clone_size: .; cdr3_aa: CASSPPPRTGRRTEAFF; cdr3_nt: TGTGCCAGCTCACCACCCCCAAGGACAGGTAGGCGCACTGAAGCTTTCTTT
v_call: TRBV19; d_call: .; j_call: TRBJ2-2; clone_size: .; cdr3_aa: CASSPPSDHTGELFF; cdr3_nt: TGTGCCAGTAGTCCCCCTAGCGACCACACCGGGGAGCTGTTTTTT
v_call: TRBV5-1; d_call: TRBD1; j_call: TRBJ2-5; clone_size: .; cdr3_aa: CASSSSTGPAETQYF; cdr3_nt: TGCGCCAGCAGCTCCTCGACAGGGCCGGCAGAGACCCAGTACTTC
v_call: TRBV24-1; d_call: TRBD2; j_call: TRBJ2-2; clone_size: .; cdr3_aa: CATSDRLAGVDGELFF; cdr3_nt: TGTGCCACCAGTGACAGACTAGCGGGAGTGGACGGGGAGCTGTTTTTT
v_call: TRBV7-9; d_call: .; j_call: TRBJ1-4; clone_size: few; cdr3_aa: CASSSGRSTNEKLFF; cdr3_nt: TGTGCCAGCAGCTCGGGAAGGTCAACTAATGAAAAACTGTTTTTT
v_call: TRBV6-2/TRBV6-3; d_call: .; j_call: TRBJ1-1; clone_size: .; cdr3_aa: CASSYSGATNTEAFF; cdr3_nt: TGTGCCAGCAGTTACTCGGGGGCGACGAACACTGAAGCTTTCTTT
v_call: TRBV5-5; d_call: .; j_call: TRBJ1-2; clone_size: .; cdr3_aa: CASSLISGNYGYTF; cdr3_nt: TGTGCCAGCAGCTTAATTTCAGGGAACTATGGCTACACCTTC
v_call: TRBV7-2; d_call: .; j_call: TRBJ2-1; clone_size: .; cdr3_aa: CASSLGGSSGAYNEQFF; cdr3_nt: TGTGCCAGCAGCTTAGGGGGGAGTAGCGGAGCCTACAATGAGCAGTTCTTC
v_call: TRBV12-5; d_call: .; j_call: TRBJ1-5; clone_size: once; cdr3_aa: CASGFSGNQPQHF; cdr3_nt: TGTGCTAGTGGTTTCTCGGGCAATCAGCCCCAGCATTTT
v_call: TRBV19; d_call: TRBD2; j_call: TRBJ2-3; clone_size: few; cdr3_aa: CASSNGTSRLTDTQYF; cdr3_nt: TGTGCCAGTAGTAACGGGACTAGCAGATTAACAGATACGCAGTATTTT
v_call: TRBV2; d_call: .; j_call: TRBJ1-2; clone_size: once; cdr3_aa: CASRGDSSNYGYTF; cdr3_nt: TGTGCCAGCAGGGGGGACTCGTCCAACTATGGCTACACCTTC
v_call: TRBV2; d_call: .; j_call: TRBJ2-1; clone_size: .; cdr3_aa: CASSTSPGGNEQFF; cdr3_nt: TGTGCCAGCAGTACTAGCCCAGGAGGCAATGAGCAGTTCTTC
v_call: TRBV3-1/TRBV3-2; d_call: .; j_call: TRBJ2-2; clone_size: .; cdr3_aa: CASSQGGAGGYTGELFF; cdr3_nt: TGTGCCAGCAGCCAAGGCGGGGCAGGGGGGTATACCGGGGAGCTGTTTTTT
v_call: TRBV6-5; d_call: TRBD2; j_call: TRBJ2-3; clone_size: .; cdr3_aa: CASSYSSGSGDTQYF; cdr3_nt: TGTGCCAGCAGTTACTCTAGCGGGAGTGGAGATACGCAGTATTTT
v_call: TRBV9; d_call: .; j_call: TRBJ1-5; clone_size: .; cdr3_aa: CASSVGEGSQPQHF; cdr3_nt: TGTGCCAGCAGCGTAGGGGAGGGCAGTCAGCCCCAGCATTTT
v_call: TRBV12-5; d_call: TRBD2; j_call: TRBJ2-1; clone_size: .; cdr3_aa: CASGTQTSGVSYNEQFF; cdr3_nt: TGTGCTAGTGGTACCCAGACTAGCGGGGTCTCCTACAATGAGCAGTTCTTC
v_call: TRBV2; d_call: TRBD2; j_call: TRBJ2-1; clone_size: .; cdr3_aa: CASSARLAAFNEQFF; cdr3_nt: TGTGCCAGCAGCGCCCGACTAGCGGCGTTCAATGAGCAGTTCTTC
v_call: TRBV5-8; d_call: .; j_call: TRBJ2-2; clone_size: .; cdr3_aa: CASSLGQDTGELFF; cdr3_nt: TGTGCCAGCAGCTTGGGACAAGACACCGGGGAGCTGTTTTTT
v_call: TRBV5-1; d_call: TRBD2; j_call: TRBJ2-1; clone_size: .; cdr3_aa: CASSQTSGRAYEQFF; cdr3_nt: TGCGCCAGCAGCCAGACTAGCGGGAGGGCGTATGAGCAGTTCTTC
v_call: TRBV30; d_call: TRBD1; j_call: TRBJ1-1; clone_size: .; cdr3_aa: CAWSVLQGGAEAFF; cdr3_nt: TGTGCCTGGAGTGTACTCCAGGGGGGCGCTGAAGCTTTCTTT
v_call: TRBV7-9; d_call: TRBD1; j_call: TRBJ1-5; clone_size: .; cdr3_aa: CASSSAGTGSPNQPQHF; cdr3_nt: TGTGCCAGCAGCTCAGCCGGGACAGGTTCCCCAAATCAGCCCCAGCATTTT
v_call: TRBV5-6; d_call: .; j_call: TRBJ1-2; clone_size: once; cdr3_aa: CASSFGGQRGYTF; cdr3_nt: TGTGCCAGCAGCTTTGGCGGTCAAAGAGGCTACACCTTC
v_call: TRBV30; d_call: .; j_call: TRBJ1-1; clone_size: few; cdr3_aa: CAWSVRPGMNTEAFF; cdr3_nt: TGTGCCTGGAGTGTCCGTCCGGGTATGAACACTGAAGCTTTCTTT
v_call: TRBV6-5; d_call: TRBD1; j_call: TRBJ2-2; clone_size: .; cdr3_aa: CASRRGTENTGELFF; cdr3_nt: TGTGCCAGCAGGCGAGGGACAGAGAACACCGGGGAGCTGTTTTTT
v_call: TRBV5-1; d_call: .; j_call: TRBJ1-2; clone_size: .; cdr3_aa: CASSLGGITIYGYTF; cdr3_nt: TGCGCCAGCAGCTTGGGAGGAATTACCATCTATGGCTACACCTTC
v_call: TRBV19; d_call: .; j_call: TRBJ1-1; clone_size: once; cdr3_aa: CASKRGLLTGTEAFF; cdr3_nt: TGTGCCAGTAAGCGCGGCCTCCTGACAGGCACTGAAGCTTTCTTT
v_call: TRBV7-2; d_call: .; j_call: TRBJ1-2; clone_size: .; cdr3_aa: CASSIQGYGYTF; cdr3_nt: TGTGCCAGCAGCATACAGGGCTATGGCTACACCTTC
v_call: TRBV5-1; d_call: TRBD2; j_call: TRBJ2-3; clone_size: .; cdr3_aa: CASSVSGSTDTQYF; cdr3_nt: TGCGCCAGCAGCGTTAGCGGGAGCACAGATACGCAGTATTTT
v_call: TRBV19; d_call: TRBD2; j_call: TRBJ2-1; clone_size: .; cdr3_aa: CVSIPSGRNNEQFF; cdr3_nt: TGTGTCAGTATCCCAAGCGGGAGAAACAATGAGCAGTTCTTC
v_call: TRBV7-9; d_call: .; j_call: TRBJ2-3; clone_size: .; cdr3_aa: CASSPRGLTADTQYF; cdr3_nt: TGTGCCAGCAGCCCCAGAGGGCTTACCGCAGATACGCAGTATTTT
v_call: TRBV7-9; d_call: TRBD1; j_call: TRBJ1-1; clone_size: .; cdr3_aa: CASSFRQGENTEAFF; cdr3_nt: TGTGCCAGCAGCTTCCGACAGGGGGAAAACACTGAAGCTTTCTTT